Each of the 21 T cell receptor beta chains below was sequenced from the same sample in a study of control samples from healthy donors and cancer patients. Generated by immunoSEQ multiplex PCR, the TCRdb table keeps only in-frame clones and is missing some. The sample holds 90,000 or so clones, around nine tenths seen once. Sequencing was carried out using blood. The receptors come from a woman aged 55-70 years in good health.

The chain links TRBV19 to TRBJ2-5; 7 nucleotides align to TRBD2. CDR3 length: 13 residues. From germline, CDR1 is LNHDA and CDR2 SQIVND (reference sequence). Trimming removed 3 bases from V and 5 bases from J; junction bases left unmatched: 3. The DNA for the CDR3 is TGTGCCAGTAGTATGGGAGGGGCCGAGACCCAGTACTTC. Protein product: CASSMGGAETQYF.

The count of this clone is one. The genes are TRBV11-3 and TRBJ2-5; D ambiguous. The CDR3 runs 13 residues. Trimming took off 3 bases at V and 2 bases at J, with 7 bases between the two ends. Germline-derived CDR1 and CDR2 are SGHNT and YENEEA. The CDR3 sequence is CASSFRRQETQYF. In DNA, the CDR3 is TGTGCCAGCAGCTTCAGGCGGCAAGAGACCCAGTACTTC.

This clone was counted a single time. This rearrangement joins TRBV7-2 to TRBJ2-7; 7 bases line up with TRBD1. The CDR3 loop spans 13 amino acids. CDR1 is SGHTA, CDR2 FQGNSA, per germline. Losses at the gene ends were 5 bases for V and 3 bases for J; bases not matched to a gene: 4. CDR3 DNA: TGTGCCAGCAGCGAGGGACAGTACTACGAGCAGTACTTC. The encoded protein is CASSEGQYYEQYF.

The chain couples TRBV15 to TRBJ2-5, with 8 bases matching TRBD2. CDR3 length equals 19 residues. Germline CDR1 and CDR2: LNHNV and YYDKDF (reference sequence). V shed 2 bases and J 6 bases; nucleotides not matched to a gene: 20. This chain's CDR3 is CATSRQSSGTRALLQTQYF. Here the CDR3 DNA reads TGTGCCACCAGCAGACAGAGCTCCGGGACTAGGGCGCTGTTACAGACCCAGTACTTC.

The chain uses TRBV5-1 and TRBJ2-2; unclear D gene. V was cut by 0 bases and J by 6 bases, with 15 bases left in between. The CDR3 totals 16 residues. Germline CDR1 reads SGHRS; CDR2 reads YFSETQ. For the CDR3, the DNA is TGCGCCAGCAGCTTGGCGGCCCCAAGAGGTGCCGGGGAGCTGTTTTTT. This encodes CASSLAAPRGAGELFF.

CDR3 protein: CASSPRVILNSPLHF. The CDR3 nucleotides read TGTGCCAGCTCACCCAGGGTCATCCTAAATTCACCCCTCCACTTT. The V gene is TRBV18, the J gene TRBJ1-6; possibly TRBD1 for D (5 bases). Per the germline V gene, CDR1 is KGHSH and CDR2 is LQKENI. There are 15 residues in the CDR3. V lost 3 bases, J lost 7 bases, and 13 bases lay in between.

V is TRBV6-5 and J is TRBJ2-7, with 9 bases aligning to TRBD1. The V segment lost 7 bases and the J segment 4 bases; nucleotides outside the gene matches: 8. Per germline, CDR1 MNHEY and CDR2 SVGAGI. The CDR3 is made up of 14 amino acids. DNA for the CDR3: TGTGCCAGCACCTCCGGGACAGGGTTATACGAGCAGTACTTC. Amino acids: CASTSGTGLYEQYF.

V and J are TRBV9 and TRBJ2-1; no definite D call. Germline V gene lookup returns CDR1 SGDLS and CDR2 YYNGEE. The CDR3 is made up of 14 amino acids. V was cut by 0 bases and J by 7 bases, with 11 bases left in between. The CDR3 sequence: CASSVGTSINEQFF. The CDR3 DNA reads TGTGCCAGCAGCGTAGGTACTTCGATAAATGAGCAGTTCTTC.

This clone has a handful of counts. The chain has TRBV2 and TRBJ2-1; weak D call: TRBD1 (5 bases). There are 13 residues in the CDR3. Per the germline V gene, CDR1 is SNHLY and CDR2 is FYNNEI. Trimming stripped 7 bases from V and 1 base from J, with 8 bases between. The CDR3 bases are TGTGCCAGCAAGACAGCGTCCTACAATGAGCAGTTCTTC. This translates into CASKTASYNEQFF.

The chain links TRBV20-1 to TRBJ2-1, with unresolved D. CDR3 length equals 11 residues. The V and J ends lost 0 bases and 3 bases respectively, with 0 bases between them. Germline V gene lookup returns CDR1 DFQATT and CDR2 SNEGSKA (reference sequence). CDR3 sequence reads: CSARDYNEQFF. The CDR3 nucleotides read TGCAGTGCTAGAGACTACAATGAGCAGTTCTTC.

The V call is TRBV24-1, the J call TRBJ2-3; 7 bases agree with TRBD1. The V gene's germline CDR1 is KGHDR and CDR2 SFDVKD. The CDR3 extends over 16 amino acids. J was trimmed by 4 bases and V by 9 bases; bases with no gene match: 15. The CDR3 here is CATGTEISHLSDTQYF. Here the CDR3 DNA reads TGTGCCACCGGGACAGAAATTAGTCATTTGTCAGATACGCAGTATTTT.

The J gene is TRBJ2-3, the V gene TRBV12-2. TRBV12-2 is assigned pseudogene status. The CDR3 loop spans 16 amino acids. In nucleotides, the CDR3 is TGTGCAAGTCGCTTAGGTCTTGGGGATTCCACAGATACGCAGTATTTT. Translating it yields CASRLGLGDSTDTQYF.

The gene calls are TRBV2 and TRBJ2-2, with a weak D call TRBD2 (5 bases). This CDR3 has 12 amino acids. Germline V gives CDR1 SNHLY, CDR2 FYNNEI. The V gene lost 3 bases and the J gene lost 6 bases, with 5 bases spanning the gap. This CDR3 reads CASSDGAGELFF. The CDR3 coding sequence is TGTGCCAGCAGTGACGGGGCCGGGGAGCTGTTTTTT.

The chain joins TRBV6-1 to TRBJ2-7, with 7 bases aligning to TRBD1. This CDR3 region has 17 residues. V lost 4 bases, J lost 4 bases, and 16 bases stayed unmatched. Germline V CDR1 and CDR2: MNHNS, SASEGT. As DNA, the CDR3 is TGTGCCAGCAGTGCGCTAGGGCTCCGGGACAGCTTATACGAGCAGTACTTC. Translation gives CASSALGLRDSLYEQYF.

This chain uses TRBV18 with TRBJ1-1; TRBD1 agrees at 7 bases. Looked up from germline, CDR1 is KGHSH and CDR2 is LQKENI. J gave up 8 bases and V 3 bases, and 6 bases lay outside the gene matches. This CDR3 is 13 amino acids long. The CDR3 DNA is TGTGCCAGCTCACCGGGACAGAACTTAGAAGCTTTCTTT. Encoded protein: CASSPGQNLEAFF.

V is TRBV5-1 and J is TRBJ2-2; 7 bases match TRBD1. Germline CDR1 SGHRS, CDR2 YFSETQ. This CDR3 is 16 amino acids long. The ends lost 4 bases at V and 6 bases at J; junction bases unmatched: 12. The CDR3 region has the DNA TGCGCCAGCAGCCCCGACAGGGCGAAGCCTGCCGGGGAGCTGTTTTTT. Translated, it gives CASSPDRAKPAGELFF.

The chain has TRBV19 and TRBJ1-2, with unresolved D. Germline assignment: CDR1 LNHDA and CDR2 SQIVND (reference sequence). Trimming removed 5 bases at V and 10 bases at J, with 8 bases between. This CDR3 spans 10 amino acids. The CDR3 region is CASSAVAYTF. CDR3 nucleotide sequence: TGTGCCAGTAGTGCCGTCGCCTACACCTTC.

The chain joins TRBV27 to TRBJ1-1; the D gene is possibly TRBD1 (5 bases). The germline V gene encodes CDR1 MNHEY and CDR2 SMNVEV (reference sequence). The CDR3 has 14 residues. V was cut by 8 bases and J by 1 base, with 14 bases left in between. CDR3 amino acids: CASHRQYQNTEAFF. DNA of the CDR3: TGTGCCAGCCATAGACAGTACCAGAACACTGAAGCTTTCTTT.

V and J are TRBV2 and TRBJ2-7; 9 nucleotides match TRBD1. The ends lost 6 bases at V and 0 bases at J; junction bases unmatched: 6. The CDR3 is made up of 15 amino acids. CDR1 is SNHLY, CDR2 FYNNEI, per germline. The CDR3 bases are TGTGCCAGCAGGGACAGGGGTAGCGTCTCCTACGAGCAGTACTTC. Protein sequence: CASRDRGSVSYEQYF.

The rearrangement uses TRBV12-3 or TRBV12-4 and TRBJ1-1; D unclear. V was shortened by 7 bases and J by 6 bases, with 15 bases between the two germline ends. CDR3 length: 13 amino acids. The CDR3, as DNA: TGTGCCAGCACCTACCTTAACTCCGCTGAAGCTTTCTTT. Its translation: CASTYLNSAEAFF.

The chain links TRBV2 to TRBJ2-7; 13 nucleotides agree with TRBD2. This CDR3 contains 15 residues. CDR1 is SNHLY and CDR2 is FYNNEI in the germline V gene. The ends lost 6 bases at V and 6 bases at J; junction bases unmatched: 8. CDR3 nucleotides: TGTGCCAGCAGCCTACTAGCGGGGGGGCCCGGCGAGCAGTACTTC. Amino acids: CASSLLAGGPGEQYF.